Listed below are T cell receptor beta chains from one sample, sequenced in a study of T cells after yellow fever vaccination. TCRdb fed the 5' RACE reads into MiXCR, producing one record per CDR3 protein. The sample has approximately 110,000 distinct CDR3 sequences; about 7% are singletons. The sequences come from CD4+ T cells sorted from PBMCs, collected approximately 11 days after the first yellow fever vaccination. The source is a man younger than 30 who received the YFV17D yellow fever vaccine. Each CDR3 is given with its conserved first and last residue. Each record gives: CDR3 protein, CDR3 DNA, CDR3 length, V gene, D gene, J gene, clone size. The D gene is left open where the match is weak. Clone size is shown for a subset of rows, as once, few, many or a class of expanded clone.

CDR3aa: CASSQEISSGDSYEQYF
CDR3nt: TGCGCCAGCAGCCAAGAGATTTCTAGCGGGGACTCCTACGAGCAGTACTTC
len: 17
v_gene: TRBV4-3
d_gene: TRBD2
j_gene: TRBJ2-7
abundance: many

CDR3aa: CASTVQGKETQYF
CDR3nt: TGCGCCAGCACCGTACAGGGGAAAGAGACCCAGTACTTC
len: 13
v_gene: TRBV5-1
d_gene: TRBD1
j_gene: TRBJ2-5
abundance: many

CDR3aa: CATSIWTGNEQFF
CDR3nt: TGTGCCACCAGCATCTGGACAGGGAATGAGCAGTTCTTC
len: 13
v_gene: TRBV15
d_gene: TRBD1
j_gene: TRBJ2-1
abundance: many

CDR3aa: CASSPEVGTEAFF
CDR3nt: TGTGCCAGCAGTCCCGAGGTCGGCACTGAAGCTTTCTTT
len: 13
v_gene: TRBV2
d_gene: NA
j_gene: TRBJ1-1
abundance: many

CDR3aa: CASSLAMRGSRTDTQYF
CDR3nt: TGCGCCAGCAGCTTGGCTATGCGGGGGAGTCGCACAGATACGCAGTATTTT
len: 17
v_gene: TRBV5-1
d_gene: TRBD2
j_gene: TRBJ2-3
abundance: many

CDR3aa: CASSLYGGAGNEQFF
CDR3nt: TGTGCCAGCAGCTTATACGGGGGGGCAGGGAATGAGCAGTTCTTC
len: 15
v_gene: TRBV7-3
d_gene: TRBD2
j_gene: TRBJ2-1
abundance: many

CDR3aa: CSAFQTGGETLHF
CDR3nt: TGCAGTGCTTTTCAAACAGGGGGAGAAACCCTCCACTTT
len: 13
v_gene: TRBV20-1
d_gene: TRBD1
j_gene: TRBJ1-6
abundance: NA

CDR3aa: CATSDPAEGDSTDTQYF
CDR3nt: TGTGCCACCAGTGACCCCGCGGAGGGTGATAGCACAGATACGCAGTATTTT
len: 17
v_gene: TRBV24-1
d_gene: NA
j_gene: TRBJ2-3
abundance: many

CDR3aa: CASITHRSSYNSPLHF
CDR3nt: TGTGCCAGTATTACGCATCGGAGCTCCTATAATTCACCCCTCCACTTT
len: 16
v_gene: TRBV6-5
d_gene: NA
j_gene: TRBJ1-6
abundance: many

CDR3aa: CASSLSRGPAYEQYF
CDR3nt: TGTGCCAGCAGCCTTAGCCGGGGGCCGGCCTACGAGCAGTACTTC
len: 15
v_gene: TRBV7-2
d_gene: NA
j_gene: TRBJ2-7
abundance: many

CDR3aa: CASSLQGSTSYNEQFF
CDR3nt: TGTGCCAGCAGCTTGCAGGGGTCAACCTCCTACAATGAGCAGTTCTTC
len: 16
v_gene: TRBV7-2
d_gene: NA
j_gene: TRBJ2-1
abundance: many

CDR3aa: CASSPSEGARETQYF
CDR3nt: TGTGCCAGCTCACCAAGTGAGGGGGCGAGGGAGACCCAGTACTTC
len: 15
v_gene: TRBV18
d_gene: TRBD1
j_gene: TRBJ2-5
abundance: many

CDR3aa: CASRGIGTQYF
CDR3nt: TGTGCCAGCAGGGGGATAGGGACGCAGTATTTT
len: 11
v_gene: TRBV2
d_gene: NA
j_gene: TRBJ2-3
abundance: many

CDR3aa: CASSFKGRNEQFF
CDR3nt: TGTGCCAGCAGCTTTAAGGGTCGAAATGAGCAGTTCTTC
len: 13
v_gene: TRBV7-6
d_gene: NA
j_gene: TRBJ2-1
abundance: few